This T cell receptor (beta chain) was documented in a study of beta chain features in type 1 diabetes. Expressed TCRB transcripts were sequenced, since all the RNA that had been isolated was reverse transcribed. Each sample of naive, central memory or regulatory T cells had, on average, around 3.3 million reads. Generated by immunoSEQ multiplex PCR, the TCRdb table keeps only in-frame clones and is missing some. The sample records 150,000 to 170,000 clones, 7.5% to 10% being singletons. Around 120 mL of blood, on average, came from one heparinised draw per donor. The length of the CDR3 is 16 residues. Germline values: CDR1 SGHNT, CDR2 YYREEE (reference sequence). J gave up 1 base and V 4 bases, and 6 bases lay outside the gene matches. There are a few counts of this clone.

The sample comprised central memory CD4+ T cells from blood. V gene TRBV5-4 combines with J gene TRBJ2-3; TRBD2 matches at 10 bases. The sequence was collected from a man between 18 and 29 years old in good health. CDR3 nucleotide sequence: TGTGCCAGCAGCCAGTCTAGCGGGAGCCGCACAGATACGCAGTATTTT. Translation gives CASSQSSGSRTDTQYF.